This T cell receptor beta chain was recorded in a study of cytomegalovirus exposure and HLA in healthy donors. Whole-study results and caveats: It was shown in a later analysis that HLA-associated TCR beta chains were more clonally expanded than other, equally common chains. TCR beta V- and J-gene trimming, according to a later analysis, was linked to a missense DCLRE1C variant.

Primers included in the PCR were 60 Vbeta and 13 Jbeta primers. Sequenced by immunoSEQ multiplex PCR; TCRdb stores in-frame clones only, minus some. The top ten clones hold around 4.1% of a sample with around 120,000 clones, roughly 80% of them seen once. The CDR3 consists of 15 residues. Per the germline V gene, CDR1 is LGHNA and CDR2 is YSLEER. V lost 1 base and J 4 bases, leaving 11 bases between the germline ends. As concerns this clone: What it binds is not known.

The receptor comes from a woman between 40 and 55 years old in good health and CMV-seronegative. Input material: PBMCs. The gene calls are TRBV4-3 and TRBJ1-3; D is unclear. DNA of the CDR3: TGCGCCAGCAGCCAAGGTCGGGGAACCGGAAACACCATATATTTT. Its protein is CASSQGRGTGNTIYF.